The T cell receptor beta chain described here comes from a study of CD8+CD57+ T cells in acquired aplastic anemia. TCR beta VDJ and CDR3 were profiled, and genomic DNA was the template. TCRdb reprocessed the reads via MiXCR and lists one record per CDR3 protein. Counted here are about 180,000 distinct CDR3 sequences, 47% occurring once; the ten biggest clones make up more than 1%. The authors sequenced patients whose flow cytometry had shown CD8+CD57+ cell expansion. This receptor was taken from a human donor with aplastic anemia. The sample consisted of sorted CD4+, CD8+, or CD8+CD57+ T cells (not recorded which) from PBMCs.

As DNA, the CDR3 is TGTGCCAGCAGCGTAGCTTCGGGCAGGGGGTGGGCAGATACGCAGTATTTT. Amino acid sequence: CASSVASGRGWADTQYF. V gene TRBV9 combines with J gene TRBJ2-3, with 7 bases aligning to TRBD1. There are 17 residues in the CDR3. Trimming took 0 bases from V and 4 from J; bases not matched to a gene: 11. Germline CDR1 SGDLS, CDR2 YYNGEE.